The clone carrying this T cell receptor (beta chain) showed up just a few times. The data were taken from a study of CD8+ T cells in alopecia areata. The wider study: At a dose of 5 to 10 mg twice daily, oral tofacitinib was given to treated patients.

This CDR3 region has 14 residues. Per germline, CDR1 SGDLS and CDR2 YYNGEE. V was pared by 4 bases and J by 1 base, with 11 bases between. RNA, once extracted, was reverse transcribed into cDNA for use as the sequencing template. Only in-frame clones appear in the TCRdb table, and some are missing; sequencing was by immunoSEQ multiplex PCR. The sample has about 150,000 clones; 65% are singletons. This sample's treatment: oral pan-JAK inhibitor, 5-10 mg twice daily. Peripheral blood and lesional scalp punch biopsies were taken from alopecia areata patients. The TCR sequence derives from a human donor with alopecia areata. J is TRBJ1-1 and V is TRBV9; D perhaps matches TRBD1 (5 bases). The material was CD4+ T cells sorted from blood, obtained at week 4, from a patient treated with tofacitinib. The CDR3 region has the DNA TGTGCCAGCAGCCTCAGTACAGGGAACACTGAAGCTTTCTTT. It specifies CASSLSTGNTEAFF.